These 5 T cell receptor beta chains originate from one sample sequenced in a study of blood T cell repertoires in COVID-19. Sequencing used immunoSEQ multiplex PCR; TCRdb keeps in-frame clones, though not all of them. The table has nearly 200,000 clones, around nine tenths seen once. The specimen sequenced was peripheral blood. Receptors originate from a woman aged 40 to 50 who had recovered from COVID-19.

The chain carries TRBV28 and TRBJ2-7; D possibly corresponds to TRBD1 (5 bases). CDR1 and CDR2 (germline): MDHEN, SYDVKM. This CDR3 has 17 residues. V was pared by 5 bases and J by 3 bases, with 23 bases between. The CDR3 here is CASSQTPVRVPSYEQYF. CDR3 bases: TGTGCCAGCAGTCAGACCCCGGTCAGGGTACCGAGCTACGAGCAGTACTTC.

The CDR3 here is CASSAATSGRSEQFF. CDR3 nucleotides: TGTGCCAGCAGTGCAGCGACTAGCGGGAGATCTGAGCAGTTCTTC. The rearrangement joins TRBV28 to TRBJ2-1, with 12 bases matching TRBD2. With 5 bases clipped from V and 9 bases from J, the junction kept 8 bases outside the gene matches. Germline loops: CDR1 MDHEN, CDR2 SYDVKM. The CDR3 is made up of 15 amino acids. The full variable domain, in which reference TRBV28 and TRBJ2-1 provide the parts outside the CDR3, is DVKVTQSSRYLVKRTGEKVFLECVQDMDHENMFWYRQDPGLGLRLIYFSYDVKMKEKGDIPEGYSVSREKKERFSLILESASTNQTSMYLCASSAATSGRSEQFFGPGTRLTVL.

This clone showed up just once. The genes are TRBV7-2 and TRBJ2-5; no reliable D call. In germline, CDR1 is SGHTA, CDR2 FQGNSA. The CDR3 is made up of 12 amino acids. The V gene lost 7 bases and the J gene lost 1 base, with 7 bases spanning the gap. DNA for the CDR3: TGTGCCAGCACCTATCCCCAAGAGACCCAGTACTTC. Protein sequence: CASTYPQETQYF.

CDR3: CASSYSTGMNTEAFF. In nucleotides, the CDR3 is TGTGCCAGCAGTTACTCGACAGGGATGAACACTGAAGCTTTCTTT. The chain employs TRBV6-5 and TRBJ1-1, with TRBD1 matching 7 bases. The CDR3 runs 15 residues. The germline V gene encodes CDR1 MNHEY and CDR2 SVGAGI. Trimming removed 0 bases from V and 0 bases from J; junction bases left unmatched: 1.

In this sample, this clone turned up once. The chain joins TRBV29-1 to TRBJ2-2, with 7 nucleotides matching TRBD1. The CDR3 contains 13 residues. Germline V lookup: CDR1 SQVTM, CDR2 ANQGSEA. V lost 6 bases and J lost 2; bases outside the gene matches: 3. The CDR3 DNA is TGCAGCGTCCGGGACAGCAACACCGGGGAGCTGTTTTTT. As protein: CSVRDSNTGELFF.